Listed below are T cell receptor beta chains from one sample, sequenced in a study of cytomegalovirus exposure and HLA in healthy donors. Measured with immunoSEQ multiplex PCR; TCRdb has only the in-frame clones, and not every one. Counted here are about 120,000 clones, over 75% occurring once; the ten biggest clones make up 2% to 2.5%. Sequencing used PBMCs. These receptor sequences come from a man aged 25-45 years in good health and CMV-seronegative. Each CDR3 is given with its conserved first and last residue. A D gene is named only where the DNA matches it firmly. The size field is filled for only some rows; it gives once, few, many or a size class.

CASTRTSGDSGANGLTF,TGTGCCAGCACCAGGACTAGCGGAGACTCTGGGGCCAACGGCCTGACTTTC,TRBJ2-6,TRBD2,TRBV7-9,NA
CASSLSVSRDRHVGAPEAFF,TGTGCCAGCAGTTTATCGGTCAGTAGGGACAGGCATGTTGGGGCACCTGAAGCTTTCTTT,TRBJ1-1,TRBD1,TRBV28,NA
CASSSDSTGSSYNSPLHF,TGTGCCAGCAGTTCGGATTCGACAGGGAGCTCCTATAATTCACCCCTCCACTTT,TRBJ1-6,TRBD1,TRBV27,NA
CASRGGSGELFF,TGCGCCAGCAGGGGGGGATCCGGGGAGCTGTTTTTT,TRBJ2-2,NA,TRBV5-1,NA
CASSQREGYEQYF,TGTGCCAGCAGCCAGAGGGAGGGCTACGAGCAGTACTTC,TRBJ2-7,TRBD2,TRBV6-5,NA
CASSVGWSGGGTEAFF,TGTGCCAGCAGCGTAGGTTGGTCGGGGGGAGGCACTGAAGCTTTCTTT,TRBJ1-1,NA,TRBV9,NA
CASSIGDSGGVRGTQYF,TGTGCCAGTAGTATAGGGGATAGCGGGGGTGTGCGCGGGACCCAGTACTTC,TRBJ2-5,TRBD2,TRBV19,NA
CASSLGRDYEQYF,TGTGCCAGCAGTCTTGGACGGGACTACGAGCAGTACTTC,TRBJ2-7,NA,TRBV2,once
CASSAGAGTGYGYTF,TGTGCCAGCAGCGCGGGGGCCGGGACGGGCTATGGCTACACCTTC,TRBJ1-2,NA,TRBV11-2,NA
CASSVVGTSGSYNEQFF,TGTGCCAGCAGTGTCGTTGGGACTAGCGGTTCCTACAATGAGCAGTTCTTC,TRBJ2-1,TRBD2,TRBV2,NA
CASSQGHNTGELFF,TGCGCCAGCAGCCAGGGACATAACACCGGGGAGCTGTTTTTT,TRBJ2-2,NA,TRBV4-3,NA
CASSPTSGFSRGGYTF,TGTGCCAGCTCACCCACTTCTGGGTTTTCCAGGGGTGGCTACACCTTC,TRBJ1-2,NA,TRBV18,NA
CSVLTGRRDGYTF,TGCAGCGTGTTGACAGGTCGAAGGGATGGCTACACCTTC,TRBJ1-2,NA,TRBV29-1,NA
CASSRQGPGELFF,TGTGCCAGCAGTCGACAGGGGCCCGGGGAGCTGTTTTTT,TRBJ2-2,TRBD1,TRBV6-5,once
CASSQDERGRNTGELFF,TGTGCCAGCAGCCAAGATGAGCGGGGCAGGAACACCGGGGAGCTGTTTTTT,TRBJ2-2,TRBD2,TRBV14,NA
CASSAGQNTEAFF,TGTGCCAGCTCAGCGGGGCAGAACACTGAAGCTTTCTTT,TRBJ1-1,NA,TRBV18,once
CASSYSTGGSTYEQYF,TGTGCCAGCAGTTACTCTACGGGGGGGTCCACCTACGAGCAGTACTTC,TRBJ2-7,TRBD2,TRBV6-5,NA
CASSLKQGRTPLHF,TGCGCCAGCAGCTTGAAGCAGGGTAGAACTCCCCTCCACTTT,TRBJ1-6,NA,TRBV5-1,NA
CASKDWGGRVEKLFF,TGTGCCAGCAAGGATTGGGGGGGCCGGGTTGAAAAACTGTTTTTT,TRBJ1-4,NA,TRBV6-1,NA
CASSTRLAGGQETQYF,TGCGCCAGCAGCACCCGACTAGCGGGGGGACAAGAGACCCAGTACTTC,TRBJ2-5,TRBD2,TRBV4-3,few
CASSLRGGRETQYF,TGTGCCAGCAGCTTGCGGGGGGGCCGGGAGACCCAGTACTTC,TRBJ2-5,TRBD2,TRBV7-2,NA
CASSLTSTGPSTDTQYF,TGTGCCAGCAGCTTAACTTCGACAGGTCCTAGCACAGATACGCAGTATTTT,TRBJ2-3,NA,TRBV7-9,NA
CASTLGGGKGSPLHF,TGTGCCAGTACCCTCGGCGGGGGGAAGGGTTCACCCCTCCACTTT,TRBJ1-6,NA,TRBV19,NA
CASSGGRAGLRGYTF,TGTGCCAGCAGCGGGGGGCGGGCAGGGCTGCGGGGCTACACCTTC,TRBJ1-2,NA,TRBV9,NA
CASNEEGGEFTGELFF,TGTGCCTCCAACGAGGAGGGGGGGGAATTCACCGGGGAGCTGTTTTTT,TRBJ2-2,NA,TRBV21-1,NA